This TCR beta chain was sequenced for a study of CD8 T cells in ankylosing spondylitis. Via MiXCR, TCRdb re-called the 5' RACE reads, giving one row per CDR3 protein. The sample lists over 30,000 distinct CDR3 sequences, about 11% occurring once. Trimming removed 3 bases from V and 0 bases from J, with 11 bases in between. The CDR3 has 15 amino acids. Germline CDR1 MDHEN, CDR2 SYDVKM. This clonotype was seen ten or more times. The chain joins TRBV28 to TRBJ2-5; D is possibly TRBD1 (5 bases). The TCR comes from a male donor with ankylosing spondylitis. Sequencing input: synovial fluid, either unsorted or a sorted T cell fraction (not recorded which). The DNA for the CDR3 is TGTGCCAGCAGTTTGCCCAGGGTGTACCAAGAGACCCAGTACTTC. It encodes CASSLPRVYQETQYF.